The T cell receptor beta chain under discussion was sequenced for a study of CD8+CD57+ T cells in acquired aplastic anemia. Study-wide points: The number of CD8+ CDR3 sequences shared by patients and controls was approximately 28.

Template material for TCR beta VDJ and CDR3 profiling consisted of genomic DNA. TCRdb re-derived calls from the reads in MiXCR, one entry per CDR3 protein. This table holds 260,000 or so distinct CDR3 sequences, about 44% found once. As for this clonotype: The antigen remains undetermined.

Individuals selected for sequencing had exhibited CD8+CD57+ cell expansion on flow cytometry. Germline CDR1 is MGHRA and CDR2 is YSYEKL. V was pared by 0 bases and J by 2 bases, with 8 bases between. The CDR3 consists of 14 residues. The sequenced sample consisted of sorted CD4+, CD8+, or CD8+CD57+ T cells (not recorded which) from PBMCs. The rearrangement links TRBV4-1 to TRBJ2-7; no reliable D call. The receptor was derived from a human donor with aplastic anemia. The CDR3 DNA is TGCGCCAGCAGCCAAGAGCTGGCGACCTACGAGCAGTACTTC. It is translated as CASSQELATYEQYF.